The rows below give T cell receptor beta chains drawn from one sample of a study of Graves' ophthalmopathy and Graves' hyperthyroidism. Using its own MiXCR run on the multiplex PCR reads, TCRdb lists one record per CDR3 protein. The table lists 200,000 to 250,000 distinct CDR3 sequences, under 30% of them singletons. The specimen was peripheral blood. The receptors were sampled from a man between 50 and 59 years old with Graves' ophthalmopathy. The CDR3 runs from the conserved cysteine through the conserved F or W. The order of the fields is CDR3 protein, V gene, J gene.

cdr3_aa: CASSGLTGELYEQYF
v_call: TRBV19
j_call: TRBJ2-7

cdr3_aa: CASSPRAKRMNTEAFF
v_call: TRBV12-3/TRBV12-4
j_call: TRBJ1-1

cdr3_aa: CASSSRDRGNQPQHF
v_call: TRBV18
j_call: TRBJ1-5

cdr3_aa: CASSFQQGNTEAFF
v_call: TRBV7-9
j_call: TRBJ1-1

cdr3_aa: CSVRGGLTEAFF
v_call: TRBV29-1
j_call: TRBJ1-1

cdr3_aa: CASSESRSSYEQYF
v_call: TRBV6-1
j_call: TRBJ2-7

cdr3_aa: CASSVGVEGTGELFF
v_call: TRBV9
j_call: TRBJ2-2

cdr3_aa: CASSPLWTVGYGYTF
v_call: TRBV27
j_call: TRBJ1-2

cdr3_aa: CASSSFPRTGGRNTEAFF
v_call: TRBV11-2
j_call: TRBJ1-1

cdr3_aa: CNASPPKLIRGYTF
v_call: TRBV20-1
j_call: TRBJ1-2

cdr3_aa: CASSQPGLAGGSYEQYF
v_call: TRBV28
j_call: TRBJ2-7

cdr3_aa: CASGLFTYNTGELFF
v_call: TRBV12-5
j_call: TRBJ2-2

cdr3_aa: CASSLTGGSVDEQYF
v_call: TRBV7-3
j_call: TRBJ2-7

cdr3_aa: CASTKRGNTEAFF
v_call: TRBV12-3/TRBV12-4
j_call: TRBJ1-1

cdr3_aa: CASRRRALGALGKETQYF
v_call: TRBV28
j_call: TRBJ2-5

cdr3_aa: CASRLTGSHTEAFF
v_call: TRBV6-1
j_call: TRBJ1-1

cdr3_aa: CASSRDRGQETQYF
v_call: TRBV11-3
j_call: TRBJ2-5

cdr3_aa: CASSYGFTEAFF
v_call: TRBV6-5
j_call: TRBJ1-1

cdr3_aa: CASSGQTGTNYGYTF
v_call: TRBV28
j_call: TRBJ1-2

cdr3_aa: CASSEEGLYLTGELFF
v_call: TRBV6-1
j_call: TRBJ2-2

cdr3_aa: CASSTTEHQPQHF
v_call: TRBV19
j_call: TRBJ1-5

cdr3_aa: CSARDRPGDSSYNSPLHF
v_call: TRBV20-1
j_call: TRBJ1-6

cdr3_aa: CASSYRSTMNTEAFF
v_call: TRBV6-2/TRBV6-3
j_call: TRBJ1-1

cdr3_aa: CSASVGPPSTEAFF
v_call: TRBV20-1
j_call: TRBJ1-1

cdr3_aa: CASSYNGGAETQYF
v_call: TRBV6-6
j_call: TRBJ2-5

cdr3_aa: CASSQNRDAQETQYF
v_call: TRBV4-2
j_call: TRBJ2-5

cdr3_aa: CASRDRDNSPLHF
v_call: TRBV12-3/TRBV12-4
j_call: TRBJ1-6

cdr3_aa: CASSSGASYEQYF
v_call: TRBV7-6
j_call: TRBJ2-7

cdr3_aa: CASSPGGLGYGYTF
v_call: TRBV28
j_call: TRBJ1-2

cdr3_aa: CASSLLTGIRSPLHF
v_call: TRBV7-2
j_call: TRBJ1-6

cdr3_aa: CASSFGFNRRSNYGYTF
v_call: TRBV28
j_call: TRBJ1-2

cdr3_aa: CASSSAGGQGSSGANVLTF
v_call: TRBV12-3/TRBV12-4
j_call: TRBJ2-6

cdr3_aa: CASSAQSDSNQPQHF
v_call: TRBV6-1
j_call: TRBJ1-5

cdr3_aa: CATSDAGQETQYF
v_call: TRBV24-1
j_call: TRBJ2-5

cdr3_aa: CASSMGRGKGYEQYF
v_call: TRBV12-3/TRBV12-4
j_call: TRBJ2-7

cdr3_aa: CASSMTLDRTYEQYF
v_call: TRBV19
j_call: TRBJ2-7

cdr3_aa: CASSPRTGESGEQYF
v_call: TRBV18
j_call: TRBJ2-7

cdr3_aa: CATSRDRQGNQPQHF
v_call: TRBV15
j_call: TRBJ1-5

cdr3_aa: CASRESYEQYF
v_call: TRBV6-1
j_call: TRBJ2-7

cdr3_aa: CAWSLTGPGELFF
v_call: TRBV30
j_call: TRBJ2-2

cdr3_aa: CASMRLAEETQYF
v_call: TRBV6-1
j_call: TRBJ2-5

cdr3_aa: CASSLGRGYTEAFF
v_call: TRBV5-1
j_call: TRBJ1-1

cdr3_aa: CSSNRGTMNTGAFF
v_call: TRBV29-1
j_call: TRBJ1-1

cdr3_aa: CASSLDRYQPQHF
v_call: TRBV6-1
j_call: TRBJ1-5

cdr3_aa: CSVRRGQETQYF
v_call: TRBV29-1
j_call: TRBJ2-5

cdr3_aa: CASSQLLDSSYEQYF
v_call: TRBV3-1
j_call: TRBJ2-7

cdr3_aa: CASSSRTSGVSYEQYF
v_call: TRBV6-2/TRBV6-3
j_call: TRBJ2-7

cdr3_aa: CASSPRLGGAGETQYF
v_call: TRBV28
j_call: TRBJ2-5